The T cell receptor beta chain under discussion was sequenced for a study of T cells in Graves' hyperthyroidism and ophthalmopathy. Researchers amplified the TCR beta CDR3 regions from RNA transcripts. A first-round RT-PCR of the TCR CDR3 used the HTBI primer set. TCRdb re-analysed the multiplex PCR reads in MiXCR, keeping a single row per CDR3 protein. This table has some 300,000 distinct CDR3 sequences, roughly 18% appearing once. Trimming removed 4 bases from V and 1 base from J, with 17 bases in between. Germline CDR1 is SGHRS and CDR2 is YFSETQ. This CDR3 is built from 16 residues. The clonotype comes from a man in his forties or fifties with Graves' ophthalmopathy. Sequencing used blood. The V call is TRBV5-1, the J call TRBJ2-5, with D maybe TRBD1 (6 bases). This CDR3 reads CASSQTWTAPQETQYF. CDR3 nucleotide sequence: TGCGCCAGCAGCCAAACTTGGACAGCACCCCAAGAGACCCAGTACTTC.